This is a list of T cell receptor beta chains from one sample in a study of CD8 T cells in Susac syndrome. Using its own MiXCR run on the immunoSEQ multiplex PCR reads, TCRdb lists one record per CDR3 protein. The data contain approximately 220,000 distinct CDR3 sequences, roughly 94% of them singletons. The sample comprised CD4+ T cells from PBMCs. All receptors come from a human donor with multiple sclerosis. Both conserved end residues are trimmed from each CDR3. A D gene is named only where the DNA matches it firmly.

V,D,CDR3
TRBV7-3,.,ASSWGPGSYEQY
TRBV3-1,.,ASSRTGPGRNGYT
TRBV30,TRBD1,AWSHGQGHYGYT
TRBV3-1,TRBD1,ASSHRTGLATEAF
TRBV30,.,AWSQHRGSNQETQY
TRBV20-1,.,SAYGSSSNQPQH
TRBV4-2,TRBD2,ASSASGGYEQY
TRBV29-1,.,SVHFAGRETQY
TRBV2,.,ASSEPQPTQY
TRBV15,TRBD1,ATKPGQNSNQPQH
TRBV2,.,ASRPGSTQYEQY
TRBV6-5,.,ASSYSARGGERYT
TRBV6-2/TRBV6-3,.,ASTLRRLYQETQY
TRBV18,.,ASSKQSSYNEQF
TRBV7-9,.,ASSRAGATEAF
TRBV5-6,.,ASARGRMNTEAF
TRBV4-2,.,ASSPRTDTDTQY
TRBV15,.,ATSFTNTGELF
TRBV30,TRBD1,AWGDSNEKLF
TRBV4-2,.,ASSQEQGLSQPQH
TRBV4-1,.,ASSQVREAYT
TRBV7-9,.,ASSLTGEQNEQY
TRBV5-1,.,ASRNMASETQY
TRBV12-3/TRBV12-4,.,ASSSEFSPLH
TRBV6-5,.,ASRQGSRPNEQF
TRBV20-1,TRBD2,SASGRGGFYEQF
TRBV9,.,ASSKGTSSEKLF
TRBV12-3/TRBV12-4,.,ASSLSSGAGQPQH
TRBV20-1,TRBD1,SAHPGQARPQH
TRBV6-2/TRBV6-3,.,ASRPAGDEQF
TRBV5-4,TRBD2,ASTVGGATGANVLT